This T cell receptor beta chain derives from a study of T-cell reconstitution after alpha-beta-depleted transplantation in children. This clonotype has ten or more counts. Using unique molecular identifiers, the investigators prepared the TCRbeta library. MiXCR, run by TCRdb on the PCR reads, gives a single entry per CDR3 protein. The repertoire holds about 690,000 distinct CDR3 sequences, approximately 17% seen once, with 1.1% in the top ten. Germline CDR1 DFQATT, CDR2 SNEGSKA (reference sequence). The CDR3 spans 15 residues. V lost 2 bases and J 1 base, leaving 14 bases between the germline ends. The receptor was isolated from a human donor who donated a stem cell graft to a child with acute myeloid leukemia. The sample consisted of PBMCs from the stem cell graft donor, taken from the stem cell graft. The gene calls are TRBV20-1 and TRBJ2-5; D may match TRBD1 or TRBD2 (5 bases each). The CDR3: CSARSDRGLQETQYF. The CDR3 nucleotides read TGCAGTGCTAGAAGCGACAGAGGGCTCCAAGAGACCCAGTACTTC.